This entry lists 9 T cell receptor beta chains sequenced from one sample in a study of cytomegalovirus exposure and HLA in healthy donors. The PCR was carried out with 60 Vbeta primers and 13 Jbeta primers. The data were produced by immunoSEQ multiplex PCR, yet TCRdb's version contains in-frame clones alone and is incomplete. The profile shows 130,000 to 150,000 clones, around 77% of them singletons. Sequencing used PBMCs. These receptors were taken from a woman between 50 and 59 years old in good health and CMV-seronegative.

In DNA, the CDR3 is TGCAGCGTGGACAGTCCTAACTATGGCTACACCTTC. It yields the protein CSVDSPNYGYTF. The rearrangement joins TRBV29-1 to TRBJ1-2; D might be TRBD1 (6 bases). This CDR3 comprises 12 residues. Germline V CDR1 and CDR2: SQVTM, ANQGSEA. V was clipped by 6 bases and J by 0 bases, with 8 bases between them.

This clone was counted between two and nine times. The chain is built from TRBV25-1 and TRBJ2-3; TRBD1 is a possible D gene (7 bases). The CDR3 runs to 16 residues. Germline loops: CDR1 MGHDK, CDR2 SYGVNS. Trimming removed 1 base at V and 4 bases at J, with 15 bases between. The CDR3 protein is CASSESWRGQSDTQYF. As DNA, the CDR3 is TGTGCCAGCAGTGAATCTTGGCGGGGACAGTCAGATACGCAGTATTTT.

This chain uses TRBV19 with TRBJ1-1, with D tentatively TRBD1 (6 bases). V was clipped by 7 bases and J by 9 bases, with 18 bases between them. CDR3 size: 13 residues. The germline V gene encodes CDR1 LNHDA and CDR2 SQIVND (reference sequence). The CDR3 region has the DNA TGTGCCAGTATACCGACAGGCATCCTAAAAGCTTTCTTT. Its protein is CASIPTGILKAFF.

The rearrangement links TRBV7-9 to TRBJ1-2; D unresolved. Trimming removed 1 base at V and 4 bases at J, with 7 bases between. The CDR3 loop spans 13 amino acids. Germline loops: CDR1 SEHNR, CDR2 FQNEAQ (reference sequence). CDR3 in DNA: TGTGCCAGCAGCTTAGGACTGAGCTATGGCTACACCTTC. It translates to CASSLGLSYGYTF.

The CDR3 is CASSLRSGGSSYEQYF. The CDR3 DNA reads TGTGCCAGCAGCTTACGTAGCGGGGGGAGCTCCTACGAGCAGTACTTC. This chain joins TRBV5-4 and TRBJ2-5, with 10 bases identical to TRBD2. The J call may be in error: the DNA end matches TRBJ2-7 better. The CDR3 totals 16 residues. CDR1 is SGHNT and CDR2 is YYREEE in the germline V gene (reference sequence).

The chain couples TRBV25-1 to TRBJ1-1; D uncertain. The germline V and J ends were trimmed by 2 bases and 10 bases, with 17 bases remaining between them. CDR3 size: 14 residues. The germline V gene encodes CDR1 MGHDK and CDR2 SYGVNS. The chain's CDR3 is CASSEPAELRGAFF. CDR3 bases: TGTGCCAGCAGTGAACCTGCCGAGCTGCGAGGAGCTTTCTTT.

Only one count was recorded for this clone. This chain links TRBV29-1 with TRBJ1-4; 10 bases match TRBD1. The CDR3 has 12 residues. Germline CDR1 SQVTM, CDR2 ANQGSEA. V lost 7 bases, J lost 5 bases, and 1 base stayed unmatched. As DNA, the CDR3 is TGCAGCGGGGGACAGGGGAATGAAAAACTGTTTTTT. Translating gives CSGGQGNEKLFF.

The chain has TRBV6-5 and TRBJ1-2, with 10 bases lining up with TRBD1. Per germline, CDR1 MNHEY and CDR2 SVGAGI. V lost 6 bases to trimming and J lost 4 bases; unmatched junction nucleotides: 8. The CDR3 runs 15 residues. CDR3 sequence: CASSPGTGEIYGYTF. DNA for the CDR3: TGTGCCAGCAGCCCCGGGACAGGGGAAATCTATGGCTACACCTTC.

This clone has just a few counts. The chain uses TRBV7-8 and TRBJ2-1; 8 nucleotides align to TRBD2. The CDR3 covers 15 residues. V lost 4 bases and J lost 8; bases outside the gene matches: 10. Germline V lookup: CDR1 SGHVS, CDR2 FQNEAQ. The CDR3 nucleotides are TGTGCCAGCAGCTCTTTGGGGCGGGGGGTCCATGAGCAGTTCTTC. It translates to CASSSLGRGVHEQFF.